This TCR beta chain derives from a study of identifying expanded T cells in peripheral blood (dated by TCRdb to between 2018 and 2020). In terms of the full investigation: Separate aliquots of the same genomic DNA pool were sequenced to produce technical replicates, and four replicates were compared in pairs.

During the collection period, no infections or other immune events were recorded for the healthy donors. Time-dependent variance in a beta-binomial model of T-cell clone differential abundance was calibrated using healthy-donor blood repertoires as a training cohort. The training cohort included around ten healthy donors, of whom 3 were female and 7 were male. An age range of roughly 25 to 65 years, with an average of 43 years, was recorded for the donors. Whole blood from each healthy donor was obtained from a commercial supplier and was collected at three time points two to three weeks apart. Genomic DNA was extracted from unsorted whole blood for immunosequencing. Reading from cysteine to phenylalanine, the CDR3 counts 17 amino acids. The read is trimmed to its CDR3 DNA, 51 bases read in frame from base 1. CDR1 and CDR2 were assigned from the germline V gene (reference sequence) as SEHNR and FQNEAQ.

The immunoSEQ Assay, which relies on bias-controlled multiplex PCR amplification of genomic DNA, was used to profile TCRbeta CDR3 regions. From the authors' description of their analysis: The absolute abundance of each unique TCRbeta CDR3 region was quantified after sequences were collapsed and filtered. Differential abundance was assessed using a binomial (Fisher-equivalent) model and a beta-binomial model in which time-dependent variance fitted from healthy donors was added. Any clone with fewer than 5 combined templates was excluded, and a clone was called differentially abundant if its Benjamini-Hochberg FDR was below 0.01. The form v = (b*log(k)+a)^2 was used to model beta-binomial variance as a function of total template count across the two samples. Not all clones reach the TCRdb copy of this immuneACCESS table, which keeps in-frame sequences only. Checked studies attribute under half of the gap to unresolved V genes and leave the rest unexplained. For V, J and clone size, that table is used; D and trimming come from the DNA. The sample table holds about 94,000 clones, of which nearly 90% were seen once. The ten largest clones take up less than 6% of the sample.

As concerns this clone: Its antigen specificity is not known. One end of the junction is discordant with germline, which a read error may explain.

The paper as a whole reports these results and caveats: Both the number of clones called differentially abundant and the false-positive rate were significantly reduced by the beta-binomial model across all healthy-donor time intervals. The authors expected that biological variance in healthy repertoires might rise further over much longer intervals, such as months to years. The binomial model flagged approximately 1.2 differentially abundant clones between technical replicates, compared with 15 to 17 over approximately two weeks and 19 over around four weeks. Across all healthy donors, variance in clone template counts between two-week samples was found to increase significantly with total template count.

The sample was blood. The chain joins TRBV7-9 to TRBJ2-1, and 8 bases in between align with TRBD2. The TCR was taken from a person aged 18-69 years in good health. The bases read TGTGCCAGCAGGTTAGGATCCGGACTAGCCGTAGGGGATGAGCAGTTCTTC. This encodes CASRLGSGLAVGDEQFF. With the rest looked up from the reference TRBV7-9 and TRBJ2-1 genes rather than sequenced, the full variable domain is DTGVSQNPRHKITKRGQNVTFRCDPISEHNRLYWYRQTLGQGPEFLTYFQNEAQLEKSRLLSDRFSAERPKGSFSTLEIQRTEQGDSAMYLCASRLGSGLAVGDEQFFGPGTRLTVL.